This T cell receptor (beta chain) is drawn from a study of blood T cell repertoires in COVID-19. About the research overall: Material from acute and convalescent COVID-19 was sourced from the United States, Italy and Spain. T cells, B-cell-depleted T cells, or PBMCs supplied cDNA or gDNA.

Germline CDR1 is MNHEY and CDR2 is SMNVEV (reference sequence). The CDR3 spans 15 residues. Trimming removed 8 bases at V and 3 bases at J, with 19 bases between. Original processing notes: Using reference gene primer amplification, nucleated cell counts were estimated. Sequencing was performed with immunoSEQ multiplex PCR; in TCRdb, only in-frame clones are kept and a portion is missing. V and J calls and clone size come straight from that table; D and trimming were deduced from the DNA. The sample comprises fewer than 250,000 clones, around 80% of which are singletons, and roughly 12% rests with the top ten.

The J gene is TRBJ1-2, the V gene TRBV27; D may be TRBD1 (6 bases). Material for sequencing was peripheral blood. This clonotype originated in a woman between 35 and 50 years old with acute or convalescent COVID-19. The CDR3 DNA sequence: TGTGCCAGCCTAAGCGGGGGGGCTCGGGACTATGGCTACACCTTC. Its translation is CASLSGGARDYGYTF.